This T cell receptor beta chain was retrieved from a study of cytomegalovirus exposure and HLA in healthy donors. Whole-study context: Among a few hundred genotyped donors, around 81% fell in the Caucasian-associated ancestry cluster.

13 Jbeta primers and 60 Vbeta primers were used for the PCR. Authors' data handling: As a later analysis found, there were 70 million to 80 million unique TCR beta chains, of which around 9.9 million were shared. Repertoires were generated with immunoSEQ multiplex PCR, while TCRdb's copy carries only in-frame clones and drops some. The V and J calls and clone size come from that table; D and trimming were worked out from the DNA. The data show about 110,000 clones, approximately 80% seen once. Trimming removed 4 bases from V and 1 base from J; junction bases left unmatched: 7. This CDR3 is 15 amino acids long. Germline V lookup: CDR1 SGDLS, CDR2 YYNGEE.

The sequencing sample was made of PBMCs. This clonotype was obtained from a woman under 40 in good health and CMV-seronegative. V gene TRBV9 combines with J gene TRBJ1-1; 7 bases fit TRBD1. As DNA, the CDR3 is TGTGCCAGCAGCCCAGAGGGGGCTAGGAACACTGAAGCTTTCTTT. Protein product: CASSPEGARNTEAFF.